Shown below are 6 T cell receptor beta chains from a single sample sequenced in a study of CXCR3-negative and CXCR3-positive naive CD8 T cells. Libraries were UMI-labeled 5' RACE TRB cDNA. TCRdb re-called the 5' RACE reads; every CDR3 protein appears as one record, without DNA. Its listing shows approximately 39,000 distinct CDR3 sequences. The sequencing input was memory CD8+ T cells from blood. These TCRs come from a human donor in good health. Some clones in this sample may be carry-over from other donors' samples.

The chain employs TRBV4-3 and TRBJ2-7. The CDR3 loop spans 15 amino acids. Germline lookup yields CDR1 LGHNA and CDR2 YSLEER. This CDR3 reads CASSQGAGSSYEQYF.

The V gene is TRBV12-3 or TRBV12-4, the J gene TRBJ2-1; TCRdb gives TRBD1 as the D gene, but with no DNA this cannot be confirmed. The CDR3 has 14 amino acids. CDR3 in amino acids: CASSFGTLYNEQFF.

This chain joins TRBV10-3 and TRBJ2-3. Germline V gene lookup returns CDR1 ENHRY and CDR2 SYGVKD. The CDR3 sequence is 14 residues long. CDR3 sequence: CAIGLPPGTDTQYF.

This sequence joins TRBV5-6 and TRBJ2-5; TCRdb picks TRBD1, but there is no DNA to check that call. The CDR3 is 17 amino acids. Germline V lookup: CDR1 SGHDT, CDR2 YYEEEE. CDR3: CASSSLEDRDRDETQYF.

This chain connects TRBV6-5 to TRBJ2-4; the D call of TRBD1 rests on TCRdb alone, since no DNA is present to check it. CDR1 is MNHEY, CDR2 SVGAGI, per germline. This CDR3 comprises 13 residues. CDR3 loop: CASRDISVSIQYF.

This rearrangement joins TRBV7-8 to TRBJ2-5. CDR3 length: 14 residues. Per germline, CDR1 SGHVS and CDR2 FQNEAQ. The CDR3 spells CASSLDLGSETQYF.